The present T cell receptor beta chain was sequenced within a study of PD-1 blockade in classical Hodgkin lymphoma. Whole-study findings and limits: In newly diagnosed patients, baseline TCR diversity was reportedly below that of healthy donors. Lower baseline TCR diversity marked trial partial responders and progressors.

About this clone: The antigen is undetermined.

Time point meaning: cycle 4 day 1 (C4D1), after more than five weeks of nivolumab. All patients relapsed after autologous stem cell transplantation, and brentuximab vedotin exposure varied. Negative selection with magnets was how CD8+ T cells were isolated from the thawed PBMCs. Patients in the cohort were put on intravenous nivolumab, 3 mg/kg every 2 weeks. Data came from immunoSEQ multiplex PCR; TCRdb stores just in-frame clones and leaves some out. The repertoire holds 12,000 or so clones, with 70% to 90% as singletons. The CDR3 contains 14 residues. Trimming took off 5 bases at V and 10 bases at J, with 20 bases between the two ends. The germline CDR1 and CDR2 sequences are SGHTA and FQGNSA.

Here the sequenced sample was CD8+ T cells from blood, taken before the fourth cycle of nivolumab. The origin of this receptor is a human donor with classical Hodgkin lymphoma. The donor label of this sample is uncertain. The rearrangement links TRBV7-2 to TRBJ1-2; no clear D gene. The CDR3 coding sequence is TGTGCCAGCAGCGACGGCAGGTTCGGGTCACCCTACACCTTC. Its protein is CASSDGRFGSPYTF.